This TCR beta chain was obtained from a study of OX40 agonist ivuxolimab in advanced cancers. General observations from the study: There was clonal expansion of CD4+ and CD8+ blood T cells by week 6 at 0.1 to 3.0 mg/kg.

TCRdb's copy holds only in-frame clones and misses some; the assay was immunoSEQ multiplex PCR. Of roughly 58,000 clones listed, around 88% are singletons. This clone was observed a few times. Its antigen remains unidentified. The germline V and J ends were trimmed by 6 bases and 4 bases, with 15 bases remaining between them. The length of the CDR3 is 14 residues. CDR1 and CDR2 from the germline V gene are LNHDA and SQIVND (reference sequence). Peripheral blood came from all dose cohorts at three timepoints. The sample was CD4+ or CD8+ T cells sorted from blood, taken in a trial of the OX40 agonist ivuxolimab. The clonotype was recovered from an adult with an advanced solid tumor such as melanoma, head and neck, liver or kidney cancer. The V call is TRBV19, the J call TRBJ1-2; D is uncertain. The CDR3 region has the DNA TGTGCCAGTAGCCGCCAAGGGCAGAGCTATGGCTACACCTTC. This gives the protein CASSRQGQSYGYTF.